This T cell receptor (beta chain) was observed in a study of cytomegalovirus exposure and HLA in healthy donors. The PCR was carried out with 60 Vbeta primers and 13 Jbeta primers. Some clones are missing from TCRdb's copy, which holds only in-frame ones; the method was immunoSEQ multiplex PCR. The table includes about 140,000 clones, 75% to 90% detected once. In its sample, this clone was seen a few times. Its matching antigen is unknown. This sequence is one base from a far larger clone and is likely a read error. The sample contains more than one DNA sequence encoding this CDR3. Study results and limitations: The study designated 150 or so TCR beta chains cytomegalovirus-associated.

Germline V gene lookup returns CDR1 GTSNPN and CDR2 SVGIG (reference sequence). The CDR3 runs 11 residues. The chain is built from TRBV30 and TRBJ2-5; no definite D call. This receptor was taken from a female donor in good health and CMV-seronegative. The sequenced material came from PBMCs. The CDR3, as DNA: TGCGCCTGTCCTCACGGCGGGACCCAGTACTTC. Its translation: CACPHGGTQYF.